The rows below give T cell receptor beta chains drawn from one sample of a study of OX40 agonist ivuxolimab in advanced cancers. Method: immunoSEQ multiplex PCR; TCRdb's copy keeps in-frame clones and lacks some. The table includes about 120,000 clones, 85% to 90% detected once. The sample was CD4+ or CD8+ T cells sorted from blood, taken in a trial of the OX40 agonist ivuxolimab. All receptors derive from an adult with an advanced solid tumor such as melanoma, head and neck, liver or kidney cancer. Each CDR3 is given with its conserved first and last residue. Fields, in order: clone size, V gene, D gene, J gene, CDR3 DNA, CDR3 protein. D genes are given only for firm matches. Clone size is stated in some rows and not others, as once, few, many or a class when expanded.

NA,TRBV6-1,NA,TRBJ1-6,TGTGCCAGCACCTACACGACTAATTCACCCCTCCACTTT,CASTYTTNSPLHF
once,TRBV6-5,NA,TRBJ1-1,TGTGCCAGCAGTTACCAGGGAAACACTGAAGCTTTCTTT,CASSYQGNTEAFF
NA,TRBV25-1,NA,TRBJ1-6,TGTGCCAGCTCCGATGGGCCCCTCCACTTT,CASSDGPLHF
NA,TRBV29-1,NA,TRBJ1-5,TGCAGCGTTGGGGCAGGGAGCAATCAGCCCCAGCATTTT,CSVGAGSNQPQHF
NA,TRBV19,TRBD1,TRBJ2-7,TGTGCCAGTAGTATAGGCCAGGGACAGGGCCCCTACGAGCAGTACTTC,CASSIGQGQGPYEQYF
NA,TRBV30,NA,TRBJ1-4,TGTGCCTGGAGTGATGGAGTCGCAACTAATGAAAAACTGTTTTTT,CAWSDGVATNEKLFF
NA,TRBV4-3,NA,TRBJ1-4,TGCGCCAGCAGCCAAGAACCGGGAACTAATGAAAAACTGTTTTTT,CASSQEPGTNEKLFF
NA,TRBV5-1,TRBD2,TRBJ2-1,TGCGCCAGCAGCACGGGAGGGGACAATGAGCAGTTCTTC,CASSTGGDNEQFF
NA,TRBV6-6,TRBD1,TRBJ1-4,TGTGCCAGCAGTTACTTGGGACAGGGGGTAGAAAAACTGTTTTTT,CASSYLGQGVEKLFF
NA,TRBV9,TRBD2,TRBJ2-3,TGTGCCAGCAGCGCCGGACTAGCGACGGTGACAGATACGCAGTATTTT,CASSAGLATVTDTQYF
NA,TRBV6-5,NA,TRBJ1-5,TGTGCCAGCAGTTACCGGGGAGGTGATGGTCAGCCCCAGCATTTT,CASSYRGGDGQPQHF
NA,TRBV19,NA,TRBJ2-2,TGTGCCAGTAGTATAAGTCCGGCCACCGGGGAGCTGTTTTTT,CASSISPATGELFF
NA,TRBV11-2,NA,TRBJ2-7,TGTGCCAGCAGCTCCCTCAGGAGCTACGAGCAGTACTTC,CASSSLRSYEQYF
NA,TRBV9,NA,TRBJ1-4,TGTGCCAGCAGCGTAGAGGCGGCGGAAAGGGATGAAAAACTGTTTTTT,CASSVEAAERDEKLFF